Following are 28 T cell receptor beta chains from one sample sequenced in a study of T-cell memory formation after mild COVID-19. TCRdb processed the 5' RACE reads anew with MiXCR; each CDR3 protein has one entry. The table shows 130,000 to 150,000 distinct CDR3 sequences, with around 21% occurring only once. Sequencing was carried out using PBMCs or a T cell subset sorted from them (not recorded which). Every receptor here comes from an adult woman who had mild COVID-19 (a few samples of this study predate the infection). Cell type and time point are not known.

This rearrangement joins TRBV6-6 to TRBJ1-3, with TRBD1 identical over 7 bases. This CDR3 has 14 amino acids. CDR1 MNHNY and CDR2 SVGAGI come from the germline V gene (reference sequence). V shed 6 bases and J 4 bases; nucleotides not matched to a gene: 6. The CDR3 region is CASRSPGQGNTIYF. The CDR3 DNA reads TGTGCCAGCAGATCCCCGGGACAGGGAAACACCATATATTTT.

This chain links TRBV25-1 with TRBJ1-1; TRBD1 might be the D (6 bases). Germline V gene sequence: CDR1 MGHDK, CDR2 SYGVNS. Trimming left V 4 bases short and J 5 bases short, with 14 bases between. The CDR3 is made up of 14 amino acids. The CDR3 bases are TGTGCCAGCAGTGGCCGGGGGGCGCTGACTGAAGCTTTCTTT. Its protein product is CASSGRGALTEAFF. The full variable domain, in which reference TRBV25-1 and TRBJ1-1 provide the parts outside the CDR3, is EADIYQTPRYLVIGTGKKITLECSQTMGHDKMYWYQQDPGMELHLIHYSYGVNSTEKGDLSSESTVSRIRTEHFPLTLESARPSHTSQYLCASSGRGALTEAFFGQGTRLTVV.

This clonotype was observed a few times. The chain recombines TRBV27 with TRBJ2-7, with D perhaps TRBD1 (5 bases). Germline loops: CDR1 MNHEY, CDR2 SMNVEV (reference sequence). V was shortened by 8 bases and J by 5 bases, with 13 bases between the two germline ends. The CDR3 spans 12 residues. The DNA of the CDR3 is TGTGCCAGCTTACAGGCTACGAACGAGCAGTACTTC. Translating gives CASLQATNEQYF.

In this sample, this clonotype turned up a few times. This chain links TRBV5-4 with TRBJ2-1, with D perhaps matching TRBD2 (5 bases). This CDR3 spans 16 amino acids. With 0 bases removed from V and 0 bases from J, the gap between germline ends came to 10 bases. CDR1 and CDR2 from the germline V gene are SGHNT and YYREEE (reference sequence). The CDR3 DNA sequence: TGTGCCAGCAGCTTGGATGACTATTACTCCTACAATGAGCAGTTCTTC. Amino acid sequence: CASSLDDYYSYNEQFF.

This clonotype was counted a few times. The rearrangement uses TRBV5-1 and TRBJ2-3; D unclear. The V gene lost 3 bases and the J gene lost 0 bases, with 11 bases spanning the gap. Germline lookup yields CDR1 SGHRS and CDR2 YFSETQ. This CDR3 contains 15 residues. The DNA of the CDR3 is TGCGCCAGCAGCTCGGAACCTCCTAGCACAGATACGCAGTATTTT. Protein product: CASSSEPPSTDTQYF.

CDR3 sequence (DNA): TGCGCCAGCAACGGGGGAGGGGTTGAGGATGAGCAGTTCTTC. Protein sequence: CASNGGGVEDEQFF. This sequence joins TRBV5-1 and TRBJ2-1; the match to TRBD2 covers 7 bases. V lost 6 bases to trimming and J lost 8 bases; unmatched junction nucleotides: 11. The CDR3 extends over 14 amino acids. CDR1 and CDR2 (germline): SGHRS, YFSETQ.

The CDR3 DNA is TGTGCCAGCAGTCAGGGACTTTCCTACTACGAGCAGTACTTC. Encoded protein: CASSQGLSYYEQYF. The chain employs TRBV6-6 and TRBJ2-7, with D possibly being TRBD2 (6 bases). V lost 5 bases, J lost 3 bases, and 14 bases lay in between. The CDR3 is made up of 14 amino acids. Germline CDR1 reads MNHNY; CDR2 reads SVGAGI (reference sequence).

The table lists this clonotype with a few counts. The chain recombines TRBV20-1 with TRBJ2-7; 8 nucleotides match TRBD2. Germline V gene sequence: CDR1 DFQATT, CDR2 SNEGSKA (reference sequence). The CDR3 contains 15 residues. J lost 3 bases, V lost 3 bases, and 10 bases had no gene match. CDR3 sequence reads: CSASLWAGGNYEQYF. CDR3 nucleotides: TGCAGTGCTAGTCTTTGGGCGGGGGGAAACTACGAGCAGTACTTC.

The genes are TRBV7-9 and TRBJ1-4, with D possibly TRBD1 on 6 matching bases. V dropped 1 base and J dropped 4 bases, with 13 bases sitting between them. Germline-derived CDR1 and CDR2 are SEHNR and FQNEAQ (reference sequence). The CDR3 has 16 amino acids. The CDR3, as DNA: TGTGCCAGCAGCTTAGTCCGACAGGAACTTAATGAAAAACTGTTTTTT. Its translation is CASSLVRQELNEKLFF. The full variable domain, in which reference TRBV7-9 and TRBJ1-4 provide the parts outside the CDR3, is DTGVSQNPRHKITKRGQNVTFRCDPISEHNRLYWYRQTLGQGPEFLTYFQNEAQLEKSRLLSDRFSAERPKGSFSTLEIQRTEQGDSAMYLCASSLVRQELNEKLFFGSGTQLSVL.

The V and J genes are TRBV29-1 and TRBJ2-3, with D perhaps matching TRBD1 (7 bases). Germline CDR1 SQVTM, CDR2 ANQGSEA. The CDR3 length is 14 residues. Trimming took 3 bases from V and 6 from J, leaving 16 bases between them. CDR3 nucleotide sequence: TGCAGCGTTGATCAGGGGGGAGCGGCGGATACGCAGTATTTT. Amino acids: CSVDQGGAADTQYF.

The chain is built from TRBV10-3 and TRBJ2-7; no firm D call. The CDR3 length is 12 residues. Germline assignment: CDR1 ENHRY and CDR2 SYGVKD. V was clipped by 0 bases and J by 5 bases, with 5 bases between them. The CDR3 DNA follows: TGTGCCATCAGTGAGTCGATGAACGAGCAGTACTTC. Protein: CAISESMNEQYF.

This chain links TRBV25-1 with TRBJ2-3, with D possibly matching TRBD2 (5 bases). The V gene lost 8 bases and the J gene lost 0 bases, with 21 bases spanning the gap. Germline V CDR1 and CDR2: MGHDK, SYGVNS. The CDR3 covers 17 residues. This chain's CDR3 is CASGSRAGPASTDTQYF. CDR3 nucleotides: TGTGCCAGCGGTTCAAGGGCGGGCCCGGCTAGCACAGATACGCAGTATTTT.

V usage is TRBV24-1 and J usage is TRBJ1-5; D gene ambiguous. The CDR3 spans 15 residues. The germline V gene encodes CDR1 KGHDR and CDR2 SFDVKD. Trimming took 6 bases from V and 0 from J, leaving 11 bases between them. CDR3 protein: CATSKGTHSNQPQHF. The DNA for the CDR3 is TGTGCCACCAGTAAGGGTACCCATAGCAATCAGCCCCAGCATTTT.

The chain employs TRBV5-1 and TRBJ1-1; tentatively, D is TRBD1 (5 bases). V shed 3 bases and J shed 4 bases, with 10 bases lying between them. Germline CDR1 reads SGHRS; CDR2 reads YFSETQ. The CDR3 spans 13 residues. CDR3 nucleotide sequence: TGCGCCAGCAGCTGGGGGGGGGGCACTGAAGCTTTCTTT. The encoded protein is CASSWGGGTEAFF.

A remark on this clonotype: A much larger clone lies one base from this, so it may be a read error. The chain carries TRBV28 and TRBJ2-6; D is unresolved. Trimming shortened V by 2 bases and J by 0 bases, and 2 bases separated the two germline ends. The germline CDR1 and CDR2 sequences are MDHEN and SYDVKM. The CDR3 totals 14 residues. The CDR3 protein is CASSLPSGANVLTF. The CDR3 DNA reads TGTGCCAGCAGTTTACCCTCTGGGGCCAACGTCCTGACTTTC.

Ten or more counts support this clonotype. CDR3 nucleotides: TGCGCCAGCAATCCCTCCCTTGCCGCAGATACGCAGTATTTT. It translates to CASNPSLAADTQYF. The V gene is TRBV5-1, the J gene TRBJ2-3; D uncertain. Germline values: CDR1 SGHRS, CDR2 YFSETQ. The CDR3 runs 14 residues. With 6 bases removed from V and 4 bases from J, the gap between germline ends came to 15 bases.

The chain couples TRBV5-1 to TRBJ1-1; tentatively, D is TRBD1 (5 bases). Germline CDR1 SGHRS, CDR2 YFSETQ. This CDR3 spans 13 amino acids. Trimming took off 4 bases at V and 4 bases at J, with 11 bases between the two ends. CDR3 amino acids: CASSEGTFTEAFF. The CDR3, as DNA: TGCGCCAGCAGCGAGGGGACCTTCACTGAAGCTTTCTTT.

The chain is built from TRBV25-1 and TRBJ2-6; D not certain. CDR3 length equals 15 residues. From germline, CDR1 is MGHDK and CDR2 SYGVNS. V was cut by 3 bases and J by 0 bases, with 6 bases left in between. This CDR3 reads CASSERFSGANVLTF. CDR3 nucleotide sequence: TGTGCCAGCAGTGAGCGGTTCTCTGGGGCCAACGTCCTGACTTTC.

The V gene is TRBV29-1, the J gene TRBJ2-4; D not certain. Germline lookup yields CDR1 SQVTM and CDR2 ANQGSEA. V lost 4 bases to trimming and J lost 2 bases, with 9 bases between them. CDR3 length equals 13 residues. CDR3 sequence reads: CSVVWGSKNIQYF. Here the CDR3 DNA reads TGCAGCGTTGTTTGGGGATCCAAAAACATTCAGTACTTC.

The rearrangement links TRBV7-2 to TRBJ2-3; D may be TRBD2 (10 bases). The germline V gene has CDR1 SGHTA and CDR2 FQGNSA. V shed 5 bases and J shed 2 bases, with 26 bases lying between them. The CDR3 is 19 residues long. For the CDR3, the DNA is TGTGCCAGCAGCGGGACAGGGATAGCTAGCGGGAGCCTCACAGATACGCAGTATTTT. Its translation is CASSGTGIASGSLTDTQYF. Filled out from reference TRBV7-2 and TRBJ2-3, the complete variable domain reads GAGVSQSPSNKVTEKGKDVELRCDPISGHTALYWYRQSLGQGLEFLIYFQGNSAPDKSGLPSDRFSAERTGGSVSTLTIQRTQQEDSAVYLCASSGTGIASGSLTDTQYFGPGTRLTVL.

The sample holds many counts of this clonotype. The chain joins TRBV5-1 to TRBJ2-4; 10 nucleotides align to TRBD1. This CDR3 has 16 amino acids. V lost 4 bases, J lost 3 bases, and 7 bases stayed unmatched. Germline-derived CDR1 and CDR2 are SGHRS and YFSETQ. The CDR3: CASSTGTGAHKNIQYF. CDR3 DNA: TGCGCCAGCAGCACCGGGACAGGGGCCCACAAAAACATTCAGTACTTC.

This clonotype was counted ten times or more. V gene TRBV7-6 combines with J gene TRBJ2-3; 10 nucleotides line up with TRBD1. The V and J ends lost 4 bases and 6 bases, in that order; junction bases with no gene match: 4. CDR3 length: 14 amino acids. Germline loops: CDR1 SGHVS, CDR2 FNYEAQ. The CDR3 loop is CASSSTGGQDTQYF. DNA of the CDR3: TGTGCCAGCAGCTCGACAGGGGGCCAGGATACGCAGTATTTT. Drawing the rest from reference TRBV7-6 and TRBJ2-3, the complete variable domain is GAGVSQSPRYKVTKRGQDVALRCDPISGHVSLYWYRQALGQGPEFLTYFNYEAQQDKSGLPNDRFSAERPEGSISTLTIQRTEQRDSAMYRCASSSTGGQDTQYFGPGTRLTVL.

The rearrangement links TRBV4-1 to TRBJ2-5; 10 positions match TRBD2. The junction had 3 bases not matched to a gene; V was cut back by 3 bases and J by 5 bases. Germline-derived CDR1 and CDR2 are MGHRA and YSYEKL. The CDR3 length is 14 residues. This chain's CDR3 is CASSHSGGAETQYF. The CDR3 DNA reads TGCGCCAGCAGCCACAGCGGGGGGGCGGAGACCCAGTACTTC.

The rearrangement joins TRBV18 to TRBJ2-4, with D uncertain. Germline CDR1 and CDR2: KGHSH and LQKENI. The CDR3 has 16 residues. V was shortened by 2 bases and J by 0 bases, with 11 bases between the two germline ends. The DNA of the CDR3 is TGTGCCAGCTCACCAAGCACCCCACTAGCCAAAAACATTCAGTACTTC. Translating it yields CASSPSTPLAKNIQYF.

This clonotype was recorded many times. This rearrangement joins TRBV10-3 to TRBJ2-7; D is undetermined. Trimming cost V 3 bases and J 2 bases, with 11 bases left between them. There are 14 residues in the CDR3. The germline V gene has CDR1 ENHRY and CDR2 SYGVKD. The CDR3 here is CAISDVETAYEQYF. In DNA form, the CDR3 reads TGTGCCATCAGTGACGTCGAGACCGCCTACGAGCAGTACTTC.

The rearrangement uses TRBV7-8 and TRBJ1-6; no definite D call. Germline CDR1 reads SGHVS; CDR2 reads FQNEAQ. V was clipped by 2 bases and J by 7 bases, with 3 bases between them. The CDR3 covers 12 residues. CDR3 sequence reads: CASSLINSPLHF. The CDR3 nucleotides read TGTGCCAGCAGCTTAATAAATTCACCCCTCCACTTT.

A few counts support this clonotype. The chain couples TRBV25-1 to TRBJ2-3; 10 bases map to TRBD2. From germline, CDR1 is MGHDK and CDR2 SYGVNS. The V gene end was trimmed by 8 bases and the J gene end by 1 base; junction bases not matched to a gene: 12. The CDR3 extends over 17 amino acids. The CDR3 region has the DNA TGTGCCAGCTTTTGCCTACCGAGCGGGGGGGGCACAGATACGCAGTATTTT. The encoded protein is CASFCLPSGGGTDTQYF.

This rearrangement joins TRBV5-1 to TRBJ2-7; possibly TRBD1 for D (5 bases). CDR3 length equals 14 residues. From germline, CDR1 is SGHRS and CDR2 YFSETQ. V gave up 2 bases and J gave up 0 bases, with 9 bases separating them. The CDR3 sequence is CASSFGQGSYEQYF. Written as DNA, the CDR3 is TGCGCCAGCAGCTTCGGGCAGGGCTCCTACGAGCAGTACTTC.